The entry below describes one TCR beta chain. Germline-derived CDR1 and CDR2 are SGHRS and YFSETQ. The V gene lost 6 bases and the J gene lost 2 bases, with 11 bases spanning the gap. CDR3 length: 14 amino acids. This PCR relied on a set of 60 Vbeta primers and 13 Jbeta primers. TCRdb's table, derived via immunoSEQ multiplex PCR, lists solely in-frame clones and lacks some. The table has fewer than 250,000 clones, roughly 81% seen once. This record belongs to a study of cytomegalovirus exposure and HLA in healthy donors. J is TRBJ1-4 and V is TRBV5-1, with D possibly TRBD1 on 6 matching bases. The sequence came from a woman aged 25 to 45 in good health and CMV-seropositive. Specimen: PBMCs. CDR3 nucleotides: TGCGCCAGCAAGATGGACAGTACTAATGAAAAACTGTTTTTT. This sequence encodes CASKMDSTNEKLFF.